This TCR beta chain is drawn from a study of blood T cell repertoires in COVID-19. Study context: The study drew acute and convalescent COVID-19 samples from the United States, Italy and Spain. PBMCs, B-cell-depleted T cells, or T cells provided the cDNA or gDNA that made up the material.

Measured with immunoSEQ multiplex PCR; TCRdb has only the in-frame clones, and not every one. The sample holds hundreds of thousands of clones, approximately 84% seen once. This CDR3 spans 13 amino acids. Germline V lookup: CDR1 SGDLS, CDR2 YYNGEE. V lost 3 bases and J 6 bases, leaving 10 bases between the germline ends. This clone was counted once. Participants reported their clinical history, and cohort assignment relied on those reports. The receptor's source is a woman under 40 who had recovered from COVID-19. The sequenced sample was PBMCs or T cells enriched from blood (not recorded which). The chain recombines TRBV9 with TRBJ1-5, with D maybe TRBD1 (5 bases). CDR3 sequence (DNA): TGTGCCAGCAGCGGACTCGACAGTCAGCCCCAGCATTTT. This sequence encodes CASSGLDSQPQHF.